This paragraph covers one T cell receptor beta chain sequence. No antigen is known for it. The PCR ran on 60 Vbeta and 13 Jbeta primers. Generated by immunoSEQ multiplex PCR, the TCRdb table keeps only in-frame clones and is missing some. The table lists 150,000 to 180,000 clones, roughly 80% of them singletons. The sample originates from a study of cytomegalovirus exposure and HLA in healthy donors. There are 15 residues in the CDR3. The V and J ends lost 0 bases and 3 bases, in that order; junction bases with no gene match: 5. Germline CDR1 is LGHNA and CDR2 is YSLEER. Study-level findings and limits: Trimming of TCR beta V- and J-genes showed a link, identified in a later analysis, to a missense DCLRE1C variant. An analysis done earlier found most TCR beta V segments productive about 87% or about 30% of the time.

The sample taken for sequencing was PBMCs. The chain uses TRBV4-3 and TRBJ2-7, with TRBD2 matching 7 bases. The receptor was isolated from a woman aged 45-59 years in good health and CMV-seropositive. The CDR3 region has the DNA TGCGCCAGCAGCCAAGATGCGGGGGTAATCTACGAGCAGTACTTC. Translated, it gives CASSQDAGVIYEQYF.